A single sample is the source of the 10 T cell receptor beta chains below, sequenced in a study of beta chain features in type 1 diabetes. cDNA synthesis used the whole RNA isolate, giving expressed TCRB sequences. Produced via immunoSEQ multiplex PCR; TCRdb's table is partial and in-frame only. The sample lists under 150,000 clones; about 7% were seen once. Sequencing used central memory CD4+ T cells from blood. These receptors were collected from a woman aged 25 to 39 in good health.

V and J are TRBV7-2 and TRBJ2-2; 7 nucleotides line up with TRBD2. In germline, CDR1 is SGHTA, CDR2 FQGNSA. The CDR3 length is 15 residues. V trimming: 5 bases; J trimming: 2 bases; junction bases outside the gene matches: 5. CDR3 DNA: TGTGCCAGCAGCCGAGGACTAGGCAACACCGGGGAGCTGTTTTTT. Protein: CASSRGLGNTGELFF.

There are many counts of this clone. The chain joins TRBV18 to TRBJ1-1; TRBD1 might be the D (5 bases). The germline CDR1 and CDR2 sequences are KGHSH and LQKENI. The length of the CDR3 is 13 residues. With 3 bases removed from V and 2 bases from J, the gap between germline ends came to 7 bases. CDR3 sequence (DNA): TGTGCCAGCTCACCCACAGGTAACACTGAAGCTTTCTTT. It is translated as CASSPTGNTEAFF.

This clone has only a few counts. V is TRBV2 and J is TRBJ1-5, with TRBD1 matching 7 bases. V was pared by 6 bases and J by 4 bases, with 9 bases of the junction left unmatched. The germline V gene has CDR1 SNHLY and CDR2 FYNNEI. This CDR3 contains 15 residues. Here the CDR3 DNA reads TGTGCCAGCAGCGGGACAGCGAGACCAAATCAGCCCCAGCATTTT. This sequence encodes CASSGTARPNQPQHF. Complete variable domain (other parts from reference TRBV2 and TRBJ1-5): EPEVTQTPSHQVTQMGQEVILRCVPISNHLYFYWYRQILGQKVEFLVSFYNNEISEKSEIFDDQFSVERPDGSNFTLKIRSTKLEDSAMYFCASSGTARPNQPQHFGDGTRLSIL.

This chain uses TRBV7-2 with TRBJ2-4, with D possibly matching TRBD2 (5 bases). This CDR3 region has 15 residues. The germline gives CDR1 SGHTA, CDR2 FQGNSA. Trimming took 3 bases from V and 4 from J, leaving 13 bases between them. CDR3 DNA: TGTGCCAGCAGCTTGGACGGGATGACGAAAAACATTCAGTACTTC. Translation: CASSLDGMTKNIQYF.

The chain is built from TRBV4-1 and TRBJ2-3; 16 positions agree with TRBD2. The CDR3 consists of 20 residues. The V segment lost 1 base and the J segment 0 bases; nucleotides outside the gene matches: 7. In germline, CDR1 is MGHRA, CDR2 YSYEKL. The CDR3 nucleotides are TGCGCCAGCAGCCAAGTCATGGGACTAGCGGGAGGGACTAGCACAGATACGCAGTATTTT. Translation gives CASSQVMGLAGGTSTDTQYF.

This clone was counted only a few times. The chain is built from TRBV9 and TRBJ2-7, with 11 bases fitting TRBD2. Germline V gene data show CDR1 as SGDLS and CDR2 as YYNGEE. The CDR3 length is 16 residues. The trim removed 4 bases at V and 0 bases at J, leaving 6 bases unmatched. Here the CDR3 DNA reads TGTGCCAGCAGCCTCTCCGGGACTAGCGGCTCCTACGAGCAGTACTTC. Its protein product is CASSLSGTSGSYEQYF.

V gene TRBV7-2 combines with J gene TRBJ2-7; the D is unclear. V was trimmed by 2 bases and J by 2 bases, leaving 16 bases between them. Germline V lookup: CDR1 SGHTA, CDR2 FQGNSA. This CDR3 has 16 residues. The CDR3 loop is CASSLWSGVGTYEQYF. The CDR3 DNA reads as TGTGCCAGCAGCTTATGGTCCGGAGTTGGAACCTACGAGCAGTACTTC.

This clone was detected many times. The rearrangement uses TRBV29-1 and TRBJ2-6, with 11 bases identical to TRBD1. The germline CDR1 and CDR2 sequences are SQVTM and ANQGSEA. The CDR3 runs 16 residues. With 6 bases clipped from V and 4 bases from J, the junction kept 8 bases outside the gene matches. The chain's CDR3 is CSVQGQGAGGANVLTF. The CDR3 DNA reads as TGCAGCGTCCAAGGACAGGGGGCGGGCGGGGCCAACGTCCTGACTTTC.

The rearrangement uses TRBV11-2 and TRBJ2-3, with D unclear. With 0 bases removed from V and 2 bases from J, the gap between germline ends came to 6 bases. Germline assignment: CDR1 SGHAT and CDR2 FQNNGV. CDR3 length: 14 amino acids. CDR3 sequence reads: CASSLERYTDTQYF. The CDR3 DNA reads TGTGCCAGCAGCTTAGAACGGTACACAGATACGCAGTATTTT.

The chain is built from TRBV4-2 and TRBJ2-3; D is ambiguous. CDR3 size: 14 residues. CDR1 and CDR2 from the germline V gene are LGHNA and YNFKEQ. V was clipped by 5 bases and J by 2 bases, with 11 bases between them. The CDR3 DNA follows: TGTGCCAGCAGCTTGTTCCAGGCCACAGATACGCAGTATTTT. It codes for CASSLFQATDTQYF.